This record concerns one T cell receptor (beta chain) sequence. The antigen it recognizes is unknown. Base qualities are not at hand, and no much larger clone is one base apart. TCRbeta CDR3 regions were amplified from genomic DNA using the immunoSEQ Assay, a bias-controlled multiplex PCR. Concerning the study's data processing: Within the assay, amplification of reference gene primers was used to estimate how many nucleated cells each sample contained. To quantify the absolute abundance of each unique TCRbeta CDR3 rearrangement, sequence reads were collapsed and filtered. For each sample, productive Simpson clonality was calculated as the square root of Simpson's diversity index over productive rearrangements. TCRdb limited this immuneACCESS table to in-frame rearrangements with V and J called. A share of clones is missing; checked studies link under half to unresolved V genes, and the rest is unexplained. V and J calls plus clone size are reproduced from that table; the DNA served to infer D and trimming. Here the sample has around 150,000 clones; approximately 80% occur a single time. 22% of the sample goes to the ten largest clones.

Whole blood was collected in K2EDTA tubes by collaborating institutions according to the institutions' own protocols. For TCRbeta analysis, collaborators shipped samples as frozen whole blood, isolated PBMCs, or DNA extracted from either of those sample types. The sample belongs to a study of blood T cell repertoires in COVID-19 (dated by TCRdb to the early 2020s). Regarding the research as a whole: Samples covering the acute and convalescent phases of COVID-19 were provided by collaborators in the United States, Italy and Spain. The prospective study material was composed of cDNA or gDNA derived from T cells, B-cell-depleted T cells, or PBMCs. Subjects who had been exposed to COVID-19, were actively infected with it, or had recovered from it provided the deeply sampled blood TCRbeta repertoires that made up the dataset. The repertoires were made available in a free public database intended to serve as a resource for research on the immune response to SARS-CoV-2. The samples were drawn from the first 160 participants of the ongoing ImmuneRACE study and from 1,254 subjects provided by 6 global collaborators. The sample metadata nearly always contained a de-identified subject ID, COVID-19 status, age in years and sex. Where available, HLA class I and class II types were taken from metadata supplied by the sample provider and were not determined by assay-based typing. General conclusions and limits of the study: Clinical and demographic metadata were provided uncurated, with the amount varying by source and participant.

Germline trimming: 0 bases from V, 5 bases from J; junction bases outside gene matches: 7. CDR1 SGHTA and CDR2 FQGNSA are derived from the germline V gene. From the cysteine up to the phenylalanine, the CDR3 has a length of 17 residues. Only the CDR3 region is kept as DNA, spanning 51 bases read in frame from base 1. Material: peripheral blood. The chain is assembled from TRBV7-2 and TRBJ2-1; TRBD2 agrees with 10 junctional bases. This receptor was taken from a woman older than 75 with acute or convalescent COVID-19. The CDR3 reads CASSLAPSGRANNEQFF. The bases read TGTGCCAGCAGCTTAGCCCCGAGCGGGAGGGCCAACAATGAGCAGTTCTTC.